This TCR beta chain is from a study of cytomegalovirus exposure and HLA in healthy donors. Measured with immunoSEQ multiplex PCR; TCRdb has only the in-frame clones, and not every one. Of 60,000 or so clones in the sample, about 92% were seen once. The CDR3 totals 13 residues. Trimming left V 0 bases short and J 4 bases short, with 6 bases between. Germline CDR1 SGDLS, CDR2 YYNGEE. The sample consisted of PBMCs. The source is a man younger than 35 in good health and CMV-seronegative. The chain links TRBV9 to TRBJ2-3; D remains unclear. The CDR3 bases are TGTGCCAGCAGCGTAGACCTAGCAGATACGCAGTATTTT. Amino acids: CASSVDLADTQYF. Using reference TRBV9 and TRBJ2-3 for the parts outside the CDR3, the full variable domain is DSGVTQTPKHLITATGQRVTLRCSPRSGDLSVYWYQQSLDQGLQFLIQYYNGEERAKGNILERFSAQQFPDLHSELNLSSLELGDSALYFCASSVDLADTQYFGPGTRLTVL.